The 20 T cell receptor beta chains given below trace back to one sample, sequenced in a study of OX40 agonist ivuxolimab in advanced cancers. Repertoires were generated with immunoSEQ multiplex PCR, while TCRdb's copy carries only in-frame clones and drops some. The table includes 98,000 or so clones, roughly 90% detected once. The sequenced sample was CD4+ or CD8+ T cells sorted from blood, obtained in a trial of the OX40 agonist ivuxolimab. These receptors were taken from an adult with an advanced solid tumor such as melanoma, head and neck, liver or kidney cancer.

The chain combines TRBV10-3 with TRBJ2-2; 8 nucleotides agree with TRBD1. Germline V gene data show CDR1 as ENHRY and CDR2 as SYGVKD. The CDR3 is 15 amino acids. V gave up 8 bases and J gave up 1 base; unmatched junction bases: 6. This CDR3 is CAIRSGQGNTGELFF. CDR3 sequence (DNA): TGTGCCATCCGATCAGGACAGGGGAACACCGGGGAGCTGTTTTTT.

This sequence joins TRBV6-1 and TRBJ1-2, with 9 bases matching TRBD1. The CDR3 covers 18 residues. V lost 1 base and J lost 5; bases outside the gene matches: 14. Germline lookup yields CDR1 MNHNS and CDR2 SASEGT. Here the CDR3 reads CASSEEGDRGGPGYGYTF. The CDR3 DNA reads as TGTGCCAGCAGTGAAGAAGGTGACAGGGGGGGGCCTGGTTATGGCTACACCTTC.

Only a few counts were recorded for this clone. The chain links TRBV29-1 to TRBJ1-1; D not certain. The V gene's germline CDR1 is SQVTM and CDR2 ANQGSEA. The CDR3 consists of 12 residues. V was cut by 4 bases and J by 1 base, with 7 bases left in between. The DNA of the CDR3 is TGCAGCGTTGGAGACCCGAACACTGAAGCTTTCTTT. Encoded protein: CSVGDPNTEAFF.

V gene TRBV7-2 combines with J gene TRBJ2-7, with TRBD1 as a possible D gene (5 bases). V dropped 6 bases and J dropped 0 bases, with 18 bases sitting between them. Germline CDR1 SGHTA, CDR2 FQGNSA. CDR3 length: 16 amino acids. The CDR3 region has the DNA TGTGCCAGCAGAAAGGATGTAGGGGCCCCCTCCTACGAGCAGTACTTC. Encoded protein: CASRKDVGAPSYEQYF. The whole variable domain, remainder taken from reference TRBV7-2 and TRBJ2-7, is GAGVSQSPSNKVTEKGKDVELRCDPISGHTALYWYRQSLGQGLEFLIYFQGNSAPDKSGLPSDRFSAERTGGSVSTLTIQRTQQEDSAVYLCASRKDVGAPSYEQYFGPGTRLTVT.

V usage is TRBV19 and J usage is TRBJ2-7; D uncertain. Trimming left V 0 bases short and J 6 bases short, with 6 bases between. There are 12 residues in the CDR3. CDR1 is LNHDA, CDR2 SQIVND, per germline (reference sequence). In nucleotides, the CDR3 is TGTGCCAGTAGTATAGATTACCGCGAGCAGTACTTC. Translated, it gives CASSIDYREQYF.

This clone was picked up one time. V is TRBV10-2 and J is TRBJ1-3; maybe TRBD1 (5 bases). Germline lookup yields CDR1 WSHSY and CDR2 SAAADI. The CDR3 spans 16 residues. V gave up 3 bases and J gave up 2 bases, with 14 bases separating them. This chain's CDR3 is CASSDAGHLAGNTIYF. As DNA, the CDR3 is TGCGCCAGCAGTGACGCAGGACACCTGGCTGGAAACACCATATATTTT.

CDR3 amino acids: CASSFDVLYGYTF. DNA of the CDR3: TGTGCCAGCTCATTCGACGTCCTCTATGGCTACACCTTC. The V gene is TRBV18, the J gene TRBJ1-2; no firm D call. The CDR3 sequence is 13 residues long. Trimming stripped 5 bases from V and 4 bases from J, with 11 bases between. The germline gives CDR1 KGHSH, CDR2 LQKENI. Looking up the rest from reference TRBV18 and TRBJ1-2 gives the full variable domain: NAGVMQNPRHLVRRRGQEARLRCSPMKGHSHVYWYRQLPEEGLKFMVYLQKENIIDESGMPKERFSAEFPKEGPSILRIQQVVRGDSAAYFCASSFDVLYGYTFGSGTRLTVV.

The chain couples TRBV30 to TRBJ2-7; D call uncertain. Germline CDR1 and CDR2: GTSNPN and SVGIG (reference sequence). Deletions cut 2 bases from V and 4 bases from J, with 6 bases between. This CDR3 is 11 amino acids long. This chain's CDR3 is CAWSRSYEQYF. DNA for the CDR3: TGTGCCTGGAGTCGGAGTTACGAGCAGTACTTC.

V gene TRBV30 combines with J gene TRBJ2-6, with D hard to call. The CDR3 length is 12 residues. The germline V gene has CDR1 GTSNPN and CDR2 SVGIG (reference sequence). V was pared by 4 bases and J by 4 bases, with 5 bases between. The DNA for the CDR3 is TGTGCCTGGACCGGGGGGGCCAACGTCCTGACTTTC. Translating gives CAWTGGANVLTF.

This chain joins TRBV5-1 and TRBJ2-7, with TRBD1 matching over 7 bases. The CDR3 totals 13 residues. CDR1 and CDR2 from the germline V gene are SGHRS and YFSETQ. V lost 4 bases and J lost 6; bases outside the gene matches: 7. The CDR3 spells CASSPGGGGEQYF. CDR3 sequence (DNA): TGCGCCAGCAGCCCAGGGGGTGGGGGCGAGCAGTACTTC.

The J gene is TRBJ2-5, the V gene TRBV7-2; TRBD2 matches 8 bases. Germline CDR1 is SGHTA and CDR2 is FQGNSA. This CDR3 has 15 amino acids. J lost 1 base, V lost 0 bases, and 1 base had no gene match. CDR3 protein: CASSLAAGVQETQYF. CDR3 in DNA: TGTGCCAGCAGCTTAGCAGCGGGAGTCCAAGAGACCCAGTACTTC.

The chain has TRBV7-8 and TRBJ2-3, with TRBD2 matching over 7 bases. This CDR3 region has 14 residues. The V segment lost 3 bases and the J segment 0 bases; nucleotides outside the gene matches: 0. Germline V gene sequence: CDR1 SGHVS, CDR2 FQNEAQ. CDR3 coding DNA: TGTGCCAGCAGCTTTAGCGGGAGCACAGATACGCAGTATTTT. It codes for CASSFSGSTDTQYF.

The V call is TRBV28, the J call TRBJ2-5; perhaps TRBD1 as D (8 bases). CDR3 length: 15 amino acids. V was trimmed by 8 bases and J by 6 bases, leaving 22 bases between them. Germline CDR1 MDHEN, CDR2 SYDVKM. The CDR3 nucleotides read TGTGCCAGCGGGAGCGGGGCAGGGGGCAGGAAGACCCAGTACTTC. This sequence encodes CASGSGAGGRKTQYF.

The CDR3 DNA reads as TGTGCCAGCAGTGAAGGGAAACAGCGTAATGAAAAACTGTTTTTT. Its translation: CASSEGKQRNEKLFF. V and J are TRBV25-1 and TRBJ1-4; D is ambiguous. V was pared by 2 bases and J by 4 bases, with 11 bases between. Germline V gene sequence: CDR1 MGHDK, CDR2 SYGVNS. The length of the CDR3 is 15 residues.

The rearrangement joins TRBV5-4 to TRBJ1-2; a possible D gene is TRBD1 (6 bases). Trimming stripped 0 bases from V and 3 bases from J, with 12 bases between. Germline lookup yields CDR1 SGHNT and CDR2 YYREEE (reference sequence). The CDR3 totals 15 residues. CDR3 sequence reads: CASSLGGGPYYGYTF. CDR3 nucleotide sequence: TGTGCCAGCAGCTTGGGTGGGGGGCCTTACTATGGCTACACCTTC.

The V gene is TRBV19, the J gene TRBJ1-1; TRBD1 matches 9 bases. The V gene's germline CDR1 is LNHDA and CDR2 SQIVND (reference sequence). V shed 7 bases and J 1 base; nucleotides not matched to a gene: 1. The CDR3 is made up of 13 amino acids. For the CDR3, the DNA is TGTGCCAGTACGGGACAGGGGAACACTGAAGCTTTCTTT. Translation gives CASTGQGNTEAFF.

The rearrangement uses TRBV6-1 and TRBJ2-5; the D gene is possibly TRBD1 (6 bases). The CDR3 has 13 residues. CDR1 and CDR2 (germline): MNHNS, SASEGT. Trimming pared 4 bases from V and 4 bases from J, leaving 10 bases between. The CDR3 loop reads CASSVSRGETQYF. DNA of the CDR3: TGTGCCAGCAGTGTTTCCAGGGGAGAGACCCAGTACTTC.

The chain uses TRBV19 and TRBJ2-1; the D gene could be TRBD1 or TRBD2 (5 bases each). This CDR3 region has 16 residues. CDR1 is LNHDA and CDR2 is SQIVND in the germline V gene (reference sequence). V lost 1 base and J 8 bases, leaving 18 bases between the germline ends. The CDR3 protein is CASSIVSSGFRDEQFF. The CDR3, as DNA: TGTGCCAGTAGTATAGTGAGTTCGGGGTTCAGGGATGAGCAGTTCTTC.

The rearrangement links TRBV28 to TRBJ2-7, with D perhaps assigned TRBD1 or TRBD2 (5 bases each). The CDR3 extends over 13 amino acids. The germline V gene has CDR1 MDHEN and CDR2 SYDVKM. The V and J ends lost 4 bases and 3 bases respectively, with 10 bases between them. CDR3: CASSSGRNYEQYF. As DNA, the CDR3 is TGTGCCAGCAGTTCGGGACGGAACTACGAGCAGTACTTC.

This clone came up once. V gene TRBV6-5 combines with J gene TRBJ1-4; 10 bases are shared with TRBD1. The CDR3 loop spans 14 amino acids. Unmatched junction bases numbered 3, after V lost 5 bases and J lost 6 bases. Per the germline V gene, CDR1 is MNHEY and CDR2 is SVGAGI. The CDR3 coding sequence is TGTGCCAGCAGTAGACAGGGGGCGGATGAAAAACTGTTTTTT. Translation gives CASSRQGADEKLFF.